This T cell receptor beta chain was retrieved from a study of blood T cell repertoires in COVID-19. The wider study: COVID-19 samples from acute and convalescent phases originated in the United States, Italy and Spain.

Methods used by the authors: Estimation of nucleated cell counts was performed using reference gene primer amplification. Repertoires were generated with immunoSEQ multiplex PCR, while TCRdb's copy carries only in-frame clones and drops some. V and J calls and clone size come straight from that table; D and trimming were deduced from the DNA. The repertoire holds fewer than 300,000 clones, with about 80% as singletons. Trimming removed 7 bases from V and 7 bases from J, with 14 bases in between. The CDR3 is made up of 13 amino acids. Looked up from germline, CDR1 is LNHDA and CDR2 is SQIVND (reference sequence).

The rearrangement links TRBV19 to TRBJ2-1, with D possibly matching TRBD2 (6 bases). Sequencing was performed on peripheral blood. The TCR comes from a woman aged 80 or over with acute or convalescent COVID-19. The CDR3 DNA follows: TGTGCCAGTATCGGAGGGACGGGGAATGAGCAGTTCTTC. It translates to CASIGGTGNEQFF.